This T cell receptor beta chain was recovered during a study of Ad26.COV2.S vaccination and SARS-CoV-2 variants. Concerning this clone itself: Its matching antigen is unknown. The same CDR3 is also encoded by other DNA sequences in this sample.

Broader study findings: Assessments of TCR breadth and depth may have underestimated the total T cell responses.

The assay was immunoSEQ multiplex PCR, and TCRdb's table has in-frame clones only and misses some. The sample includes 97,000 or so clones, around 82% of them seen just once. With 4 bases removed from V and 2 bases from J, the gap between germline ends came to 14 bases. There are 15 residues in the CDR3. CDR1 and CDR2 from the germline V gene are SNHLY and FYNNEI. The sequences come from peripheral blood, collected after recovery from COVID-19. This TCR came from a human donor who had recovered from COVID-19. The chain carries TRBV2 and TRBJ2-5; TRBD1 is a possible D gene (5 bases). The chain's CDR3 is CASSVGPTSQETQYF. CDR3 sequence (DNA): TGTGCCAGCAGTGTGGGGCCCACATCACAAGAGACCCAGTACTTC.